Given below is one T cell receptor (beta chain) in context. The CDR3 is 13 residues long. Germline trimming cut 6 bases from V and 4 bases from J; bases unmatched to any gene: 2. TCRdb's copy holds only in-frame clones and misses some; the assay was immunoSEQ multiplex PCR. Altogether 100,000 to 150,000 clones are present, 55% to 75% being singletons, with the ten largest covering around 2%. This entry comes from a study of blood T cell repertoires in COVID-19. Sequencing was carried out using peripheral blood. The gene calls are TRBV12-3 or TRBV12-4 and TRBJ1-3, with 8 bases matching TRBD1. The receptor was isolated from a woman in her 70s with acute or convalescent COVID-19. The CDR3 DNA sequence: TGTGCCAGCAGACCAGGGGGCGGAAACACCATATATTTT. Protein product: CASRPGGGNTIYF.